This T cell receptor beta chain was identified in a study of T cell responses to AZD1222 COVID-19 vaccine. Study in general: Pooled together were second doses at about 4 or about 12 weeks. General observations from the study: Baseline seropositivity occurred in only a handful of AZD1222 recipients. White British people made up most donors, females outnumbered males, and clonal diversity was possibly underestimated.

TCRdb keeps only in-frame clones here, not all; method: immunoSEQ multiplex PCR. In the table there are roughly 110,000 clones, around nine tenths of which are singletons. Worth noting for this clone: What it recognizes is unknown.

Germline CDR1 SGHNT, CDR2 YYREEE (reference sequence). The CDR3 is 14 amino acids. Trimming at V came to 3 bases and at J to 2 bases, leaving 2 bases not matched to a gene. The starting material was peripheral blood, obtained on day 0 of AZD1222 vaccination. This chain links TRBV5-4 with TRBJ1-3; 7 nucleotides line up with TRBD1. The sequence derives from an adult in good health. CDR3 residues: CASSSTGPGNTIYF. The DNA of the CDR3 is TGTGCCAGCAGCTCGACAGGGCCTGGAAACACCATATATTTT.